Listed here are 13 T cell receptor beta chains from one sample, sequenced in a study of regulatory T cells in long-lasting Graves disease. The authors built TCR beta libraries using iRepertoire HTBI primers and Arm-PCR of CDR3 regions. Using its own MiXCR run on the multiplex PCR reads, TCRdb lists one record per CDR3 protein. The table shows roughly 360,000 distinct CDR3 sequences, with about 12% occurring only once. The sample's time point: newly diagnosed GD, antithyroid drugs for less than 3 months. Isolated PBMC RNA provided the starting material for the TCR library. The sample also formed part of further work on T cells in Graves' hyperthyroidism and ophthalmopathy.

Sample: peripheral blood mononuclear cells (PBMCs), taken at new diagnosis, from a patient treated with antithyroid drugs. The receptor set was obtained from a woman younger than 35 with Graves disease.

This clonotype came up many times. The rearrangement uses TRBV6-2 or TRBV6-3 and TRBJ2-7; weak D call: TRBD1 (6 bases). Per the germline V gene, CDR1 is MNHEY and CDR2 is SVGEGT. The germline V and J ends were trimmed by 2 bases and 3 bases, with 17 bases remaining between them. This CDR3 is built from 16 residues. CDR3 nucleotides: TGTGCCAGCAGTTACGCCCAGGGGATGGGGAACTACGAGCAGTACTTC. This encodes CASSYAQGMGNYEQYF.

This clonotype was seen many times. The chain couples TRBV11-2 to TRBJ2-3; D unresolved. CDR1 is SGHAT and CDR2 is FQNNGV in the germline V gene. This CDR3 is built from 14 residues. Trimming cost V 2 bases and J 5 bases, with 11 bases left between them. In DNA form, the CDR3 reads TGTGCCAGCAGCTTATCTCCCGTGGTAGATACGCAGTATTTT. This translates into CASSLSPVVDTQYF.

This clonotype has more than one count but fewer than ten. The chain employs TRBV29-1 and TRBJ1-3; tentatively, D is TRBD1 (6 bases). With 4 bases removed from V and 6 bases from J, the gap between germline ends came to 13 bases. Germline CDR1 is SQVTM and CDR2 is ANQGSEA. The CDR3 is 13 residues long. CDR3 sequence reads: CSVAGTPSNTIYF. DNA of the CDR3: TGCAGCGTTGCAGGGACACCATCAAACACCATATATTTT.

This clonotype was seen a handful of times. The chain joins TRBV20-1 to TRBJ2-1; D ambiguous. The CDR3 runs to 15 residues. Trimming cost V 0 bases and J 4 bases, with 13 bases left between them. The germline V gene encodes CDR1 DFQATT and CDR2 SNEGSKA (reference sequence). The CDR3 DNA sequence: TGCAGTGCTAGAGATATGATTGAGGAATACAATGAGCAGTTCTTC. Encoded protein: CSARDMIEEYNEQFF.

This clonotype was seen at least ten times. The chain combines TRBV7-2 with TRBJ2-7; D is unclear. CDR1 and CDR2 (germline): SGHTA, FQGNSA. The CDR3 length is 12 residues. V dropped 1 base and J dropped 7 bases, with 8 bases sitting between them. CDR3 amino acids: CASSLGGEEQYV. CDR3 sequence (DNA): TGTGCCAGCAGCTTAGGGGGTGAAGAGCAGTACGTC.

This clonotype came up many times. The V call is TRBV6-1, the J call TRBJ2-7, with D perhaps given as TRBD1 or TRBD2 (5 bases each). Trimming pared 6 bases from V and 0 bases from J, leaving 15 bases between. CDR1 MNHNS and CDR2 SASEGT come from the germline V gene. The CDR3 runs to 15 residues. CDR3 nucleotide sequence: TGTGCCAGCAGCCCCGGGACGGGAAGCTCCTACGAGCAGTACGTC. This codes for CASSPGTGSSYEQYV.

This clonotype was seen many times. The chain couples TRBV20-1 to TRBJ1-5; TRBD1 agrees at 7 bases. This CDR3 region has 13 residues. Germline V CDR1 and CDR2: DFQATT, SNEGSKA (reference sequence). V was pared by 5 bases and J by 3 bases, with 4 bases of the junction left unmatched. For the CDR3, the DNA is TGCAGTGCTTACAGGGGTCCCAATCAGCCCCAGCATTTT. Translation: CSAYRGPNQPQHF.

This clonotype occurred many times. V is TRBV28 and J is TRBJ2-1; perhaps TRBD2 as D (5 bases). The CDR3 extends over 17 amino acids. From germline, CDR1 is MDHEN and CDR2 SYDVKM. The germline V and J ends were trimmed by 5 bases and 2 bases, with 19 bases remaining between them. CDR3 in DNA: TGTGCCAGCAGTCTATTCCGCGGACTTTCTGCCTACAATGAGCAGTTCTTC. Protein product: CASSLFRGLSAYNEQFF. Supplemented by reference TRBV28 and TRBJ2-1, the full variable domain reads DVKVTQSSRYLVKRTGEKVFLECVQDMDHENMFWYRQDPGLGLRLIYFSYDVKMKEKGDIPEGYSVSREKKERFSLILESASTNQTSMYLCASSLFRGLSAYNEQFFGPGTRLTVL.

The V and J genes are TRBV10-2 and TRBJ2-7; D is ambiguous. Trimming shortened V by 4 bases and J by 2 bases, and 9 bases separated the two germline ends. CDR1 is WSHSY and CDR2 is SAAADI in the germline V gene. The CDR3 consists of 13 residues. CDR3 sequence: CASSGSATYEQYF. CDR3 nucleotide sequence: TGCGCCAGCAGTGGAAGTGCGACCTACGAGCAGTACTTC.

This clonotype was observed at least ten times. The rearrangement uses TRBV14 and TRBJ2-3; D is unclear. In germline, CDR1 is SGHDN, CDR2 FVKESK. This CDR3 spans 13 amino acids. V was trimmed by 0 bases and J by 4 bases, leaving 5 bases between them. The CDR3 sequence: CASSQEGADTQYF. Written as DNA, the CDR3 is TGTGCCAGCAGCCAAGAGGGCGCAGATACGCAGTATTTT. Together with reference TRBV14 and TRBJ2-3, the CDR3 gives the full variable domain: EAGVTQFPSHSVIEKGQTVTLRCDPISGHDNLYWYRRVMGKEIKFLLHFVKESKQDESGMPNNRFLAERTGGTYSTLKVQPAELEDSGVYFCASSQEGADTQYFGPGTRLTVL.

This clonotype was counted ten times or more. This chain's CDR3 is CASSYGTGTSYEQYV. For the CDR3, the DNA is TGTGCCAGCAGTTACGGGACAGGGACTTCCTACGAGCAGTACGTC. The chain combines TRBV6-5 with TRBJ2-7; 9 bases agree with TRBD1. The junction had 3 bases not matched to a gene; V was cut back by 2 bases and J by 1 base. The CDR3 covers 15 residues. Germline CDR1 reads MNHEY; CDR2 reads SVGAGI.

This clonotype was seen many times. The J gene is TRBJ2-5, the V gene TRBV28; 9 bases map to TRBD2. The ends lost 2 bases at V and 0 bases at J; junction bases unmatched: 4. CDR3 length: 16 amino acids. The germline V gene has CDR1 MDHEN and CDR2 SYDVKM. CDR3: CASSLIAGVNQETQYF. CDR3 DNA sequence: TGTGCCAGCAGTTTAATAGCGGGAGTCAACCAAGAGACCCAGTACTTC.

This clonotype occurred many times. The gene calls are TRBV20-1 and TRBJ1-1; tentative D call: TRBD1 (5 bases). Trimming left V 3 bases short and J 3 bases short, with 11 bases between. Germline lookup yields CDR1 DFQATT and CDR2 SNEGSKA (reference sequence). This CDR3 is 13 amino acids long. Here the CDR3 reads CSARWGSDTEAFF. In DNA, the CDR3 is TGCAGTGCTAGGTGGGGGTCAGACACTGAAGCTTTCTTT.